The T cell receptor (beta chain) described here comes from a study of T cells expressing NK-cell markers. Across the study: From sorted CD3+CD56+NKG2C+, CD3+CD56+NKG2C- and CD3+CD56-NKG2C+ T cells came the TCR beta repertoires. Study-wide results and caveats: NKG2C+ dominant clonotype frequencies in six donors were about 1.0-7.5% of CD8+ T cells.

Remarks on this clonotype: The antigen remains unidentified.

Production of TCR beta cDNA relied on 5'RACE template switching with UMIs. TCRdb reprocessed the 5' RACE reads; each CDR3 protein has one entry and no DNA is given. The table for this sample gives 450,000 to 600,000 distinct CDR3 sequences. This CDR3 comprises 15 residues. The sample comprised blood T cells: a sorted CD56 or NKG2C T cell subset, CD4+ or CD8+ T cells, or bulk PBMC T cells (not recorded which). The TCR comes from a man younger than 35 in good health. The rearrangement uses TRBV12-3 or TRBV12-4 and TRBJ1-3; absent DNA, TCRdb's TRBD1 call cannot be checked. The CDR3 loop reads CASSLLGPIGNTIYF.